Below are 4 T cell receptor beta chains sequenced from a single sample in a study of cytomegalovirus exposure and HLA in healthy donors (dated by TCRdb to between 2016 and 2019). The method behind the library was the immunoSEQ multiplex PCR assay. TCRdb holds this immuneACCESS table with in-frame rearrangements only. Some clones are missing; in checked studies, unresolved V genes explain under half, and the rest has no known cause. The sample yields 150,000 to 200,000 clones; about nine tenths were counted once. The top ten clonotypes cover over 4% of the sample. The source material was PBMCs. The receptors were gathered from a man aged 18-30 years in good health and CMV-seropositive.

The chain couples TRBV12-5 to TRBJ2-2; D not resolved. Trimming stripped 0 bases from V and 4 bases from J, with 6 bases between. This CDR3 is built from 14 residues. Germline V CDR1 and CDR2: LGHNT, FRNRAP. This CDR3 reads CASGLVSRTGELFF. The CDR3 bases are TGTGCTAGTGGTTTGGTAAGCCGCACCGGGGAGCTGTTTTTT.

The chain couples TRBV5-6 to TRBJ1-2; TRBD1 aligns across 7 bases. The trim removed 0 bases at V and 8 bases at J, leaving 7 bases unmatched. CDR1 is SGHDT and CDR2 is YYEEEE in the germline V gene. There are 14 residues in the CDR3. The CDR3 loop reads CASSLGGQAGGYTF. In nucleotides, the CDR3 is TGTGCCAGCAGCTTGGGAGGACAGGCGGGAGGCTACACCTTC.

V usage is TRBV28 and J usage is TRBJ2-3; 10 positions match TRBD2. Germline V gene lookup returns CDR1 MDHEN and CDR2 SYDVKM. Trimming took 5 bases from V and 2 from J; bases not matched to a gene: 4. The CDR3 totals 15 residues. The CDR3 sequence is CASSRLAGVTDTQYF. The CDR3 DNA is TGTGCCAGCAGTCGTCTAGCGGGAGTCACAGATACGCAGTATTTT.

This sequence joins TRBV18 and TRBJ1-1; maybe TRBD1 (5 bases). CDR1 is KGHSH, CDR2 LQKENI, per germline. Trimming removed 4 bases from V and 0 bases from J, with 9 bases in between. This CDR3 contains 14 residues. The CDR3 nucleotides are TGTGCCAGCTCACACTGGACAATGAACACTGAAGCTTTCTTT. Its translation is CASSHWTMNTEAFF.